This TCR beta chain was sequenced during a study of blood T cell repertoires in COVID-19. Turning to the study itself: Specimens from acute and convalescent COVID-19 originated in the United States, Italy and Spain. In each case, the material was cDNA or gDNA derived from T cells, B-cell-depleted T cells, or PBMCs.

Per germline, CDR1 SGHKS and CDR2 YYEKEE (reference sequence). CDR3 length: 14 residues. The V end lost 4 bases, the J end lost 3 bases, and 11 bases lay between the germline ends. Original data processing: Reference gene primer amplification gave estimated nucleated cell counts. Only in-frame clones appear in the TCRdb table, and some are missing; sequencing was by immunoSEQ multiplex PCR. The D gene and trimming were derived from the DNA, and the V and J assignments and clone size from that table. The sample holds roughly 300,000 clones, roughly 84% seen once. This clone showed up just a few times. The chain couples TRBV5-5 to TRBJ2-1; a weak D match, TRBD1 (5 bases). Sequenced material: peripheral blood. The receptor was derived from a human donor with COVID-19, enrolled during active disease. The donor label of this sample is uncertain. The DNA for the CDR3 is TGTGCCAGCAGCCTTTGGCAGGGCTACAATGAGCAGTTCTTC. This gives the protein CASSLWQGYNEQFF.